The rows below give T cell receptor beta chains drawn from one sample of a study of OX40 agonist ivuxolimab in advanced cancers. Here immunoSEQ multiplex PCR was the method, and the copy in TCRdb shows in-frame clones only, minus some. The sample carries about 70,000 clones, 85% recorded once. The sample here was CD4+ or CD8+ T cells sorted from blood, taken in a trial of the OX40 agonist ivuxolimab. These receptor sequences come from an adult with an advanced solid tumor such as melanoma, head and neck, liver or kidney cancer. Each CDR3 is given with its conserved first and last residue. D genes are given only for firm matches. Rows may omit the clone size; those that give it use once, few, many or a size class.

clone_size d_call j_call v_call cdr3_length cdr3_aa cdr3_nt
NA NA TRBJ2-6 TRBV28 18 CASSSPRTTLSGANVLTF TGTGCCAGCAGTTCCCCTAGGACTACGCTCTCTGGGGCCAACGTCCTGACTTTC
NA TRBD2 TRBJ2-7 TRBV27 14 CASSPTSGSNEQYF TGTGCCAGCAGTCCGACTAGCGGGAGCAACGAGCAGTACTTC
NA TRBD2 TRBJ2-7 TRBV18 14 CASSPPGGILEQYF TGTGCCAGCTCACCACCGGGAGGGATCCTCGAGCAGTACTTC
few TRBD2 TRBJ2-1 TRBV2 16 CASSGTSGAYTNEQFF TGTGCCAGCAGCGGGACTAGCGGGGCGTATACCAATGAGCAGTTCTTC
NA TRBD1 TRBJ1-6 TRBV19 15 CASSTLGTGNSPLHF TGTGCCAGTAGTACCCTCGGGACAGGGAATTCACCCCTCCACTTT
NA TRBD1 TRBJ2-2 TRBV7-6 15 CASSLGQGGPGELFF TGTGCCAGCAGCCTGGGACAGGGAGGTCCCGGGGAGCTGTTTTTT
NA TRBD2 TRBJ2-1 TRBV18 14 CASSPYVAGGEQFF TGTGCCAGCTCACCATACGTGGCGGGAGGGGAGCAGTTCTTC
NA TRBD1 TRBJ1-4 TRBV18 16 CASSPTGQGGDEKLFF TGTGCCAGCTCACCAACGGGACAGGGAGGAGATGAAAAACTGTTTTTT
NA NA TRBJ1-2 TRBV4-1 16 CASSLQAQGLNYGYTF TGCGCCAGCAGCCTACAAGCGCAGGGCCTTAACTATGGCTACACCTTC
NA NA TRBJ2-6 TRBV4-1 16 CASSQDWAAGANVLTF TGCGCCAGCAGCCAAGATTGGGCAGCTGGGGCCAACGTCCTGACTTTC
NA NA TRBJ1-1 TRBV6-1 15 CASSEGLTWRTEAFF TGTGCCAGCAGTGAAGGACTGACTTGGAGGACTGAAGCTTTCTTT
NA NA TRBJ1-2 TRBV28 14 CASTRDTPDYGYTF TGTGCCAGCACAAGGGACACCCCGGACTATGGCTACACCTTC
NA NA TRBJ1-1 TRBV25-1 14 CASSEDLQTAEAFF TGTGCCAGCAGTGAGGATCTTCAGACAGCTGAAGCTTTCTTT
NA NA TRBJ2-7 TRBV29-1 12 CSAAVGGYEQYF TGCAGCGCGGCGGTAGGGGGCTACGAGCAGTACTTC
NA NA TRBJ1-4 TRBV25-1 14 CASNTGQPYEKLFF TGTGCCAGCAATACTGGACAGCCATATGAAAAACTGTTTTTT
once TRBD2 TRBJ2-3 TRBV4-2 16 CASSSRLAGSGDTQYF TGTGCCAGCAGCTCCCGTTTAGCGGGGTCGGGGGATACGCAGTATTTT
NA NA TRBJ1-1 TRBV6-6 11 CASSRGGEAFF TGTGCCAGCAGTAGGGGCGGGGAAGCTTTCTTT
NA NA TRBJ2-4 TRBV9 16 CASSPQGGIAKNIQYF TGTGCCAGCAGCCCGCAGGGGGGAATAGCCAAAAACATTCAGTACTTC
NA NA TRBJ2-7 TRBV25-1 15 CASSQGPSASYEQYF TGTGCCAGCAGCCAGGGACCTAGCGCATCCTACGAGCAGTACTTC
NA NA TRBJ2-7 TRBV5-5 15 CASSWGAGLEYEQYF TGTGCCAGCAGCTGGGGGGCGGGTTTAGAGTACGAGCAGTACTTC
NA TRBD1 TRBJ1-2 TRBV19 13 CASTTGANYGYTF TGTGCCAGTACAACAGGGGCCAACTATGGCTACACCTTC
NA NA TRBJ2-1 TRBV5-1 17 CASSLVAGYFSYNEQFF TGCGCCAGCAGCTTGGTAGCAGGGTATTTTTCCTACAATGAGCAGTTCTTC
once NA TRBJ2-1 TRBV7-9 12 CASRDSRNEQFF TGTGCCAGCAGAGACAGTCGCAATGAGCAGTTCTTC
NA NA TRBJ1-1 TRBV28 14 CASSLGGKNTEAFF TGTGCCAGCAGTTTAGGGGGAAAGAACACTGAAGCTTTCTTT
NA TRBD2 TRBJ2-3 TRBV5-1 14 CASKTSGPTDTQYF TGCGCCAGCAAGACTAGCGGGCCCACAGATACGCAGTATTTT
NA TRBD2 TRBJ2-3 TRBV19 15 CASSMLSGDTDTQYF TGTGCCAGTAGTATGCTTAGCGGGGACACAGATACGCAGTATTTT
NA NA TRBJ2-5 TRBV2 11 CASRQQETQYF TGTGCCAGCAGACAGCAAGAGACCCAGTACTTC
NA NA TRBJ1-1 TRBV11-1 13 CASSWAGNTEAFF TGTGCCAGCAGCTGGGCGGGCAACACTGAAGCTTTCTTT
once NA TRBJ1-2 TRBV29-1 10 CSVENYGYTF TGCAGCGTTGAAAACTATGGCTACACCTTC
NA NA TRBJ1-3 TRBV18 15 CASSTLESSGNTIYF TGTGCCAGCTCAACTTTAGAAAGCTCTGGAAACACCATATATTTT
NA TRBD2 TRBJ2-1 TRBV15 17 CATSSRTSGSPWDEQFF TGTGCCACCAGCTCCCGGACTAGCGGGAGCCCTTGGGATGAGCAGTTCTTC
NA NA TRBJ1-4 TRBV7-9 14 CASSLGGINEKLFF TGTGCCAGCAGCTTGGGGGGGATTAATGAAAAACTGTTTTTT